This T cell receptor (beta chain) originates from a study of T cell changes during pregnancy in multiple sclerosis. TCRdb's table, derived via immunoSEQ multiplex PCR, lists solely in-frame clones and lacks some. The sample has 75,000 to 90,000 clones, roughly nine tenths seen once. This clone showed up just a few times. The same CDR3 is also encoded by other DNA sequences in this sample. V was trimmed by 3 bases and J by 3 bases, leaving 8 bases between them. Germline CDR1 reads ENHRY; CDR2 reads SYGVKD. The CDR3 is made up of 13 amino acids. The source is a female donor in good health, serving as a control in a pregnancy study. Some clones in this sample may be carry-over from other donors' samples. The V and J genes are TRBV10-3 and TRBJ1-2; the D is unclear. The material was PBMCs, obtained in the first trimester of pregnancy. The CDR3 nucleotides read TGTGCCATCAGTGACGGAGGTTACTATGGCTACACCTTC. Amino acid sequence: CAISDGGYYGYTF.